The sequence of this T cell receptor beta chain was determined in a study of OX40 agonist ivuxolimab in advanced cancers. Study as a whole: In this cohort, patients received ivuxolimab, an agonistic anti-OX40 (CD134) antibody. Those enrolled were approximately 78% male, with a mean age of 60 years and ages from 23 to 79. Study outcomes and limitations: Among T cells, CD8+ cells averaged more expanded clones than CD4+ cells. Undetermined was the antigen specificity of the expanded peripheral T cells.

With regard to this clone: Its specificity is unknown.

The V gene's germline CDR1 is MNHEY and CDR2 SMNVEV (reference sequence). V dropped 2 bases and J dropped 0 bases, with 26 bases sitting between them. This CDR3 comprises 21 residues. Measured with immunoSEQ multiplex PCR; TCRdb has only the in-frame clones, and not every one. The table records 60,000 to 80,000 clones, over 70% of them present only once. The clonotype was recovered from an adult with an advanced solid tumor such as melanoma, head and neck, liver or kidney cancer. V and J are TRBV27 and TRBJ1-3; D is undetermined. The specimen comprised CD4+ or CD8+ T cells sorted from blood, sampled in a trial of the OX40 agonist ivuxolimab. Written as DNA, the CDR3 is TGTGCCAGCAGTTTAACGCCTGAGTTGGGAGGGAAACTGGGCTCTGGAAACACCATATATTTT. Protein product: CASSLTPELGGKLGSGNTIYF.